What follows describes a single TCR beta chain. Antigen specificity is unknown. The data were obtained in a study of T cells expressing NK-cell markers. Turning to the study itself: TCR beta repertoires came from sorted CD3+CD56+NKG2C+, CD3+CD56+NKG2C- and CD3+CD56-NKG2C+ T cells. The study sequenced eight donors, seven HCMV-seropositive and one seronegative.

General observations from the study: The leading position in the CD3+CD56-NKG2C+ fraction of a few donors also went to these clonotypes.

UMIs accompanied the 5'RACE template switching by which TCR beta cDNA was made. From its re-call of the 5' RACE reads, TCRdb lists each CDR3 protein once, without DNA. Recorded here are 500,000 or so distinct CDR3 sequences; the top ten clones represent roughly 3.5%. This CDR3 spans 14 amino acids. CDR1 is SQVTM, CDR2 ANQGSEA, per germline. Source material: blood T cells: a sorted CD56 or NKG2C T cell subset, CD4+ or CD8+ T cells, or bulk PBMC T cells (not recorded which). This TCR was sampled from a man aged 18 to 29 in good health. V gene TRBV29-1 combines with J gene TRBJ2-2; the D gene TCRdb calls, TRBD1, cannot be checked with no DNA. CDR3 loop: CSVRTAPNTGELFF.